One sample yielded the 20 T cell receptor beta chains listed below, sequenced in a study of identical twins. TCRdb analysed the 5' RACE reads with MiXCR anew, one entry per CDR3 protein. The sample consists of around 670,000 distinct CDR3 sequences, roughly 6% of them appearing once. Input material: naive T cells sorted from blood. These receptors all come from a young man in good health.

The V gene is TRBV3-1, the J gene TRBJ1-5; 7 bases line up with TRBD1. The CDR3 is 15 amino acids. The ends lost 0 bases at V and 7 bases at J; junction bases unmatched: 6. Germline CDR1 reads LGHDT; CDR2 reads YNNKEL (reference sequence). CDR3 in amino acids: CASSQDRGLGQPQHF. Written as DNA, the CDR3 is TGTGCCAGCAGCCAAGATAGGGGGCTGGGGCAGCCCCAGCATTTT. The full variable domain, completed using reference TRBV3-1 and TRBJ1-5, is DTAVSQTPKYLVTQMGNDKSIKCEQNLGHDTMYWYKQDSKKFLKIMFSYNNKELIINETVPNRFSPKSPDKAHLNLHINSLELGDSAVYFCASSQDRGLGQPQHFGDGTRLSIL.

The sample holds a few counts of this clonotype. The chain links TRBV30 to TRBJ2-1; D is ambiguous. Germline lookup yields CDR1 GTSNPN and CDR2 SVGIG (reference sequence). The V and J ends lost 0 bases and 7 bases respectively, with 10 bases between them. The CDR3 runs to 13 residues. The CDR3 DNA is TGTGCCTGGAGTGTGGTAGAGTGGAATGAGCAGTTCTTC. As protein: CAWSVVEWNEQFF.

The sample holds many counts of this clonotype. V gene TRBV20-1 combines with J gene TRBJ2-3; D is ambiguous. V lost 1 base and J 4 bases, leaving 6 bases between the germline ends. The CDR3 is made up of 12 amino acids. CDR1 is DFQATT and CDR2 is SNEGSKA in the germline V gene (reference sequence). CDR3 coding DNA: TGCAGTGCTAGAGTCAGCTCAGATACGCAGTATTTT. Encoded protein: CSARVSSDTQYF.

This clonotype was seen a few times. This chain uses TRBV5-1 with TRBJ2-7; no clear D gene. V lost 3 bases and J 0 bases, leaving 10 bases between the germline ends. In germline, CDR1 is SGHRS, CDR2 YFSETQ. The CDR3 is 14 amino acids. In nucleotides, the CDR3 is TGCGCCAGCAGCTCGACTTCTAGCTCCTACGAGCAGTACTTC. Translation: CASSSTSSSYEQYF.

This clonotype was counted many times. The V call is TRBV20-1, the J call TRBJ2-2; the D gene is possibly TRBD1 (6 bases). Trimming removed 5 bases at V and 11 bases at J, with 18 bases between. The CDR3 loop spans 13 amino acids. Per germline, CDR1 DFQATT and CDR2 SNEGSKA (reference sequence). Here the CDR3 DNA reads TGCAGTGCTGCCGGGACACCTCAGAGAGAGCTGTTTTTT. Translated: CSAAGTPQRELFF.

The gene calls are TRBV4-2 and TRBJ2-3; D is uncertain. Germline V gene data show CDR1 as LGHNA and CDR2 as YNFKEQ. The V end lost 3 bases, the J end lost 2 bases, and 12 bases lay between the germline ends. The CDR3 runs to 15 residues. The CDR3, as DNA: TGTGCCAGCAGCCAGGATTACTCCCTCACAGATACGCAGTATTTT. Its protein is CASSQDYSLTDTQYF.

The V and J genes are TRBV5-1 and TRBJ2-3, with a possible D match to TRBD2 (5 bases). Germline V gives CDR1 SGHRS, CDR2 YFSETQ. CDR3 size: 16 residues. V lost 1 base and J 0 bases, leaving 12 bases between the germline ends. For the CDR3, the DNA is TGCGCCAGCAGCTTGCAGCTAGCAGCTAGCACAGATACGCAGTATTTT. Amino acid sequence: CASSLQLAASTDTQYF.

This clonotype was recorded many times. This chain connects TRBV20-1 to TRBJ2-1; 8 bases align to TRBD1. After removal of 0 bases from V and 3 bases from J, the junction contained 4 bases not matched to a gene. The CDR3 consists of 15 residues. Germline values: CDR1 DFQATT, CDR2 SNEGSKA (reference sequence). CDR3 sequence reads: CSAREDRGVYNEQFF. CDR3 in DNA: TGCAGTGCTAGAGAAGACAGGGGAGTCTACAATGAGCAGTTCTTC.

In DNA, the CDR3 is TGTGCCAGCAGCGGAGCCAGGGTCGGGGTTGTCGATGAGCAGTTCTTC. Translated, it gives CASSGARVGVVDEQFF. This sequence joins TRBV6-2 or TRBV6-3 and TRBJ2-1; D might be TRBD1 or TRBD2, each matching 5 bases. The germline gives CDR1 MNHEY, CDR2 SVGEGT. The CDR3 is 16 residues long. Trimming cost V 6 bases and J 8 bases, with 23 bases left between them.

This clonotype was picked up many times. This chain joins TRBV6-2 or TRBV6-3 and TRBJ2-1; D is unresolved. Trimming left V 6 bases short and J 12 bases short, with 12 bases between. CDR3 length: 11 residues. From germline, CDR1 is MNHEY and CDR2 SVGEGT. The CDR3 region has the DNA TGTGCCAGCAGCCCCGGGCCCTTGCAGTTCTTC. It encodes CASSPGPLQFF.

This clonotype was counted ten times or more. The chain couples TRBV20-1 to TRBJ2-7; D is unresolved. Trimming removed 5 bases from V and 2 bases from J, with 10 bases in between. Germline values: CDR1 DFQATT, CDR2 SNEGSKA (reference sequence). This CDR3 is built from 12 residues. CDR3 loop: CSALKSTYEQYF. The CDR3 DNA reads TGCAGTGCTCTAAAGTCTACCTACGAGCAGTACTTC.

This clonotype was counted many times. The CDR3 region has the DNA TGTGCCAGCAGTTCATCTCTCGGAGATAATTCACCCCTCCACTTT. This gives the protein CASSSSLGDNSPLHF. The chain couples TRBV28 to TRBJ1-6; D not certain. This CDR3 has 15 amino acids. The germline V gene encodes CDR1 MDHEN and CDR2 SYDVKM. V dropped 4 bases and J dropped 5 bases, with 12 bases sitting between them.

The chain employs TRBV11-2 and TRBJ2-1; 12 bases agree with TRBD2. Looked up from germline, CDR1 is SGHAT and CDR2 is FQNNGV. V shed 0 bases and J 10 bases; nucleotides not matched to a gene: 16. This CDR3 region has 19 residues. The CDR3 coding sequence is TGTGCCAGCAGCTTAGAAGGTTGGGCTAGCGGGAGGGCTCGTGGAGAGCAGTTCTTC. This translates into CASSLEGWASGRARGEQFF.

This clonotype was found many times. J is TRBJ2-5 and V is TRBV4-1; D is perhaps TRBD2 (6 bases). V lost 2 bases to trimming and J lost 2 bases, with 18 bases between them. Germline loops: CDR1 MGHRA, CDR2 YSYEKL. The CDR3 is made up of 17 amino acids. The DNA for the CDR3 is TGCGCCAGCAGCCAACCTGCCGGGGCTAGCGAACAAGAGACCCAGTACTTC. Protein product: CASSQPAGASEQETQYF.

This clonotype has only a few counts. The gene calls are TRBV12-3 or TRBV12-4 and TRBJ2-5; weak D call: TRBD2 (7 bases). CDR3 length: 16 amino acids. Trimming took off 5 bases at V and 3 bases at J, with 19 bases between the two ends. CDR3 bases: TGTGCCAGCAGTCAGGGGAGGGGCGGGAGCGAAGAGACCCAGTACTTC. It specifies CASSQGRGGSEETQYF.

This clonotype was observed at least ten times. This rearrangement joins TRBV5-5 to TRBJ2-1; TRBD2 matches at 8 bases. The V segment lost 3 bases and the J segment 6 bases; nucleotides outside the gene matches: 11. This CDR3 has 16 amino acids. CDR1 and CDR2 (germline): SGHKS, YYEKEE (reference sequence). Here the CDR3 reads CASSSSRGLAPNEQFF. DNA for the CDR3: TGTGCCAGCAGCTCCTCCCGTGGACTAGCTCCCAATGAGCAGTTCTTC.

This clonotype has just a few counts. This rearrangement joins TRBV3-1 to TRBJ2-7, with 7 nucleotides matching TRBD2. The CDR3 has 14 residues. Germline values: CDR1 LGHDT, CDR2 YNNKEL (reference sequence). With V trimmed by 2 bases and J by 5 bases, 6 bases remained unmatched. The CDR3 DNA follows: TGTGCCAGCAGCCAATCAGGGACTAACCACGAGCAGTACTTC. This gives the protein CASSQSGTNHEQYF.

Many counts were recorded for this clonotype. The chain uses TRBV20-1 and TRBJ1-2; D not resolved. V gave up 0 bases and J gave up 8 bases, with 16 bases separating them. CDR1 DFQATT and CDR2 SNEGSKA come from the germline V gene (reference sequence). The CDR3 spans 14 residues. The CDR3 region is CSARDLEGWEGYTF. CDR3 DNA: TGCAGTGCTAGAGATCTGGAGGGATGGGAAGGCTACACCTTC.

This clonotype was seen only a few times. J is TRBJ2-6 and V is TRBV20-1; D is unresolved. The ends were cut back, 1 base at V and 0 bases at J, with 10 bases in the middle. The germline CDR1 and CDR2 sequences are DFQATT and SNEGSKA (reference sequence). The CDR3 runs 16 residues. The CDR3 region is CSARASHLSGANVLTF. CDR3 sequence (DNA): TGCAGTGCTAGAGCTTCTCACCTCTCTGGGGCCAACGTCCTGACTTTC.

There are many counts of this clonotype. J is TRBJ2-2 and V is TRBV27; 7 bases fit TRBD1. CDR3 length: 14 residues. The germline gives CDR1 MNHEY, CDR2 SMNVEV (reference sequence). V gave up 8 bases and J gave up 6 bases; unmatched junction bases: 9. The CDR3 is CASWTGTEPGELFF. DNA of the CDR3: TGTGCCAGCTGGACCGGGACAGAGCCCGGGGAGCTGTTTTTT.